The clone carrying this T cell receptor beta chain appeared a few times. This entry is derived from a study of blood T cell repertoires in COVID-19. Original data processing: Counts of nucleated cells, estimated from reference gene primer amplification, were obtained. Some clones are missing from TCRdb's copy, which holds only in-frame ones; the method was immunoSEQ multiplex PCR. The V and J calls and the clone size are those of that table, but D and trimming were determined from the DNA. This table holds 250,000 to 300,000 clones, approximately 91% found once. Germline V gene sequence: CDR1 SGDLS, CDR2 YYNGEE. This CDR3 spans 16 amino acids. V was cut by 0 bases and J by 3 bases, with 13 bases left in between.

This chain connects TRBV9 to TRBJ1-3, with D unresolved. What was sequenced was PBMCs or T cells enriched from blood (not recorded which). The sequence was collected from a human donor in a cohort exposed to, infected with or recovered from COVID-19 (not recorded which). The donor label of this sample is uncertain. DNA for the CDR3: TGTGCCAGCAGCGTAGGTCGAGGGCCGGGTGGAAACACCATATATTTT. This sequence encodes CASSVGRGPGGNTIYF. The full variable domain, its missing parts supplied by reference TRBV9 and TRBJ1-3, is DSGVTQTPKHLITATGQRVTLRCSPRSGDLSVYWYQQSLDQGLQFLIQYYNGEERAKGNILERFSAQQFPDLHSELNLSSLELGDSALYFCASSVGRGPGGNTIYFGEGSWLTVV.